Listed below are T cell receptor beta chains from one sample, sequenced in a study of beta chain features in type 1 diabetes. This table comes from immunoSEQ multiplex PCR, and its TCRdb copy is limited to in-frame clones, with some not included. This table holds about 190,000 clones, less than 10% found once. Sequenced input: central memory CD4+ T cells from blood. The receptor source for this set is a man aged 18 to 35 with type 1 diabetes. Each CDR3 is given with its conserved first and last residue. D genes are given only for firm matches. Clone size appears in some rows only: once, few, many, or a class for an expanded clone.

clone_size,d_call,j_call,v_call,cdr3_aa,cdr3_nt
NA,TRBD2,TRBJ2-7,TRBV5-1,CASSPGGVSTYEQYF,TGCGCCAGCAGCCCGGGGGGGGTTTCTACCTACGAGCAGTACTTC
NA,NA,TRBJ1-1,TRBV4-3,CASSQAATGYYNTEAFF,TGCGCCAGCAGCCAAGCCGCCACCGGTTACTATAACACTGAAGCTTTCTTT
NA,NA,TRBJ2-3,TRBV9,CASSVSSGQPDTQYF,TGTGCCAGCAGCGTTTCGTCAGGCCAACCAGATACGCAGTATTTT
once,TRBD1,TRBJ1-2,TRBV7-2,CASSSTGVGGYTF,TGTGCCAGCAGTTCTACAGGGGTTGGAGGCTACACCTTC
many,TRBD1,TRBJ1-2,TRBV4-3,CASSPNPGQGHGYTF,TGCGCCAGCAGCCCAAATCCGGGACAGGGACACGGCTACACCTTC
few,NA,TRBJ2-1,TRBV11-2,CASSRDPRGSSYNEQFF,TGTGCCAGCAGCCGAGACCCTAGGGGGAGCTCCTACAATGAGCAGTTCTTC
NA,NA,TRBJ1-6,TRBV28,CASSLDLAGLASPLHF,TGTGCCAGCAGTTTAGACCTAGCAGGCCTGGCTTCACCCCTCCACTTT
few,TRBD2,TRBJ2-3,TRBV9,CASSVAGTSSNRDTQYF,TGTGCCAGCAGCGTAGCCGGGACTAGCTCGAACAGGGATACGCAGTATTTT
NA,TRBD1,TRBJ1-2,TRBV18,CASSPQRQGNYGYTF,TGTGCCAGCTCACCACAACGACAGGGAAACTATGGCTACACCTTC
few,NA,TRBJ1-2,TRBV14,CASSQDLIITSGYTF,TGTGCCAGCAGCCAAGACCTTATCATTACTAGTGGCTACACCTTC
many,TRBD1,TRBJ1-2,TRBV29-1,CSVPTGGVGLRGYGYTF,TGCAGCGTTCCTACAGGGGGCGTGGGCCTCCGTGGCTATGGCTACACCTTC
NA,NA,TRBJ2-7,TRBV7-2,CASSPSRQATYEQYF,TGTGCCAGCAGCCCCTCACGTCAGGCCACCTACGAGCAGTACTTC
few,NA,TRBJ2-7,TRBV19,CASSRVTGFSYEQYF,TGTGCCAGTAGTAGAGTGACAGGCTTCTCCTACGAGCAGTACTTC
few,NA,TRBJ2-1,TRBV28,CASRKGRSGFF,TGTGCCAGCAGGAAGGGGAGGAGTGGGTTCTTC
NA,NA,TRBJ2-6,TRBV12-2,CASRSAGLIPGSSGANVLTF,TGTGCAAGTCGCTCGGCCGGACTGATACCGGGGAGCTCTGGGGCCAACGTCCTGACTTTC
NA,NA,TRBJ2-2,TRBV2,CASSRDGGNTGELFF,TGTGCCAGCAGTCGGGACGGGGGGAACACCGGGGAGCTGTTTTTT
few,TRBD1,TRBJ1-2,TRBV6-5,CASSYEAGGYGYTF,TGTGCCAGCAGTTATGAGGCAGGGGGCTATGGCTACACCTTC
NA,TRBD2,TRBJ2-5,TRBV5-1,CASSLRPSGRGETQYF,TGCGCCAGCAGCTTGAGGCCTAGCGGGAGAGGGGAGACCCAGTACTTC
few,TRBD1,TRBJ1-2,TRBV7-9,CASSLTRGQLYGYTF,TGTGCCAGCAGCTTAACTAGGGGACAGCTCTATGGCTACACCTTC
NA,TRBD2,TRBJ2-1,TRBV30,CAWSASGRGGYNEQFF,TGTGCCTGGAGCGCTAGCGGGAGGGGAGGGTACAATGAGCAGTTCTTC
few,NA,TRBJ2-4,TRBV2,CASSTTRVIQYF,TGTGCCAGCAGTACCACGCGAGTCATTCAGTACTTC
NA,TRBD2,TRBJ2-7,TRBV4-1,CASSHGTSGGYEQYF,TGCGCCAGCAGCCACGGGACTAGCGGGGGATACGAGCAGTACTTC
NA,TRBD1,TRBJ1-1,TRBV4-2,CASSPQATGAEAFF,TGTGCCAGCAGCCCCCAGGCCACAGGGGCTGAAGCTTTCTTT
NA,NA,TRBJ2-1,TRBV5-5,CASSLGLRPELYNEQFF,TGTGCCAGCAGCTTGGGGCTGCGGCCAGAACTATACAATGAGCAGTTCTTC
many,NA,TRBJ2-3,TRBV6-6,CASSLRALIGTDTQYF,TGTGCCAGCAGTCTCCGAGCCCTTATCGGGACAGATACGCAGTATTTT
NA,NA,TRBJ2-1,TRBV29-1,CSVVPSFYNEQFF,TGCAGCGTTGTCCCTAGTTTCTACAATGAGCAGTTCTTC
few,NA,TRBJ2-3,TRBV28,CASTEGTDTQYF,TGTGCCAGCACGGAGGGCACAGATACGCAGTATTTT
few,NA,TRBJ1-1,TRBV7-2,CASSRGGLTEAFF,TGTGCCAGCAGCAGGGGGGGATTAACTGAAGCTTTCTTT
NA,NA,TRBJ1-5,TRBV18,CASSPRGSRGQPQHF,TGTGCCAGCTCACCTCGAGGGTCCCGGGGTCAGCCCCAGCATTTT